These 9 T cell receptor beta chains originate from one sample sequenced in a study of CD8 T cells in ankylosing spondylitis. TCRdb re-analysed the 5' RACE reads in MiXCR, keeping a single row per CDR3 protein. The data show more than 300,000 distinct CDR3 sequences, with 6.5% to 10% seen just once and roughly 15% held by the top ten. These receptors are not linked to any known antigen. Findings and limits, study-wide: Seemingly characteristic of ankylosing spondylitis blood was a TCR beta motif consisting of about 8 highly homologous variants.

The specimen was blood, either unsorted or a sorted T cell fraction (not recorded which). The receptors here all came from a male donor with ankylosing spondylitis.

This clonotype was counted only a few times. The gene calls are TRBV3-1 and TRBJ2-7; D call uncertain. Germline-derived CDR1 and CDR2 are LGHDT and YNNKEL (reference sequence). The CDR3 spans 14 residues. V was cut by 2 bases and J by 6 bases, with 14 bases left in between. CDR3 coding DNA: TGTGCCAGCAGCCAACGGCCGGGTTTGGGCGAGCAGTACTTC. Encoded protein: CASSQRPGLGEQYF.

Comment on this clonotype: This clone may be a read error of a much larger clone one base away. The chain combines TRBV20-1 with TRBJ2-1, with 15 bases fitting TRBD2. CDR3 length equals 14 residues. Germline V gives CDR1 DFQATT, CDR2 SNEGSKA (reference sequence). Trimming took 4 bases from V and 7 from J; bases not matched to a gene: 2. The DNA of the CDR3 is TGCAGTGCTACCGGGACTAGCGGGAGGAATGAGCAGTTCTTC. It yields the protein CSATGTSGRNEQFF.

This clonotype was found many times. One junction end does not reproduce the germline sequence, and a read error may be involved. The CDR3 nucleotides read TGTGCCAGCAGTTTATCATCAGGGAACACTGAAGCTTTCTTT. Its protein product is CASSLSSGNTEAFF. The chain carries TRBV5-1 and TRBJ1-1; D unresolved. The CDR3 spans 14 residues. Germline V gives CDR1 SGHRS, CDR2 YFSETQ.

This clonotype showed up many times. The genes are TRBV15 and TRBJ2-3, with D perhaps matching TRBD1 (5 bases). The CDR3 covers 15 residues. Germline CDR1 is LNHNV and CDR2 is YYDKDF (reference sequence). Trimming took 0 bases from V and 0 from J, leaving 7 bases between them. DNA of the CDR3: TGTGCCACCAGCAGAGACAGACAGAGCACAGATACGCAGTATTTT. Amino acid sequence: CATSRDRQSTDTQYF.

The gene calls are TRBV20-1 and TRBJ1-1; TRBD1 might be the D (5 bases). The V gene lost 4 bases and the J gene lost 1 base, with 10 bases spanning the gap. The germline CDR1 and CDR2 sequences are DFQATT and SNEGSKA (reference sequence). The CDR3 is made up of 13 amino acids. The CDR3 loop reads CSATRQRNTEAFF. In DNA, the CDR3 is TGCAGTGCTACAAGACAGAGGAACACTGAAGCTTTCTTT.

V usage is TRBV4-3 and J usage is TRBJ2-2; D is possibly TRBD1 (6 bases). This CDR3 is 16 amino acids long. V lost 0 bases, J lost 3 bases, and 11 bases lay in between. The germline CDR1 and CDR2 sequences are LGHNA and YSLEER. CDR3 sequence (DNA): TGCGCCAGCAGCCAAGAGACAGGAGGTGACACCGGGGAGCTGTTTTTT. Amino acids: CASSQETGGDTGELFF.

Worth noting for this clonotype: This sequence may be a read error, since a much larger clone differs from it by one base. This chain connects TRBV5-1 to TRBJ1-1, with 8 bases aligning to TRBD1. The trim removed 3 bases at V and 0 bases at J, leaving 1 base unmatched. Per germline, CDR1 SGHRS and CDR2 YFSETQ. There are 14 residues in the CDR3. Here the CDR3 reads CASSWTGLNTEAFF. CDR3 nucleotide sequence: TGCGCCAGCAGCTGGACAGGGTTGAACACTGAAGCTTTCTTT.

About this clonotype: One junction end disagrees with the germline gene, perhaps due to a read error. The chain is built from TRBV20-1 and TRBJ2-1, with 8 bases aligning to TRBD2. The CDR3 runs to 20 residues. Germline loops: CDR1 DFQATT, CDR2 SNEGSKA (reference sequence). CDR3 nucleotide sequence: TGCAGTGCTAGACACAGCCGTTGGCTAGCGGGCCGAGGATCCTACAATGAGCAATTCTTC. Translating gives CSARHSRWLAGRGSYNEQFF.

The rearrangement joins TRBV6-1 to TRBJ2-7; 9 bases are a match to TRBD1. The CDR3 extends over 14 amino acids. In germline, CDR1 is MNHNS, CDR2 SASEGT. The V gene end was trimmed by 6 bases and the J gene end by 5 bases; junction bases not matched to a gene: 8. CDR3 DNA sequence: TGTGCCAGCAGCCGGGGACAGGGTTACGACGAGCAGTACTTC. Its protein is CASSRGQGYDEQYF.